A selection of T cell receptor beta chains follows, all from one sample in a study of T cell repertoires in cytomegalovirus infection. TCRdb passed the reads through MiXCR, listing each CDR3 protein once. The data hold around 710,000 distinct CDR3 sequences, with approximately 32% observed a single time. Their target antigens are unknown. This specimen consisted of cultured CD8+ T cells from PBMCs, obtained from culture after CMV antigen stimulation. These TCRs come from a human donor in good health (CMV status not recorded). Some clones in this sample may be carry-over from other donors' samples. Both conserved end residues are part of each CDR3. The order of the fields is J gene, D gene, clone size, V gene, CDR3 protein, CDR3 DNA. D genes are given only for firm matches. Only part of the rows carry a size: once, few, many, or a class if the clone is expanded.

TRBJ1-1,.,many,TRBV6-1,CASSFPENTEAFF,TGTGCCAGCAGCTTTCCAGAGAACACTGAAGCTTTCTTT
TRBJ1-1,TRBD1,.,TRBV5-6,CASSSRTGNAEAFF,TGTGCCAGCAGCTCCCGGACAGGGAACGCTGAAGCTTTCTTT
TRBJ1-1,.,many,TRBV12-5,CASGSTGWNTEAFF,TGTGCTAGTGGTTCGACAGGCTGGAACACTGAAGCTTTCTTT
TRBJ1-4,TRBD1,.,TRBV19,CASRTGRNEKLFF,TGTGCCAGCCGGACAGGCCGCAATGAAAAACTGTTTTTT
TRBJ2-1,.,.,TRBV24-1,CATSDQGGYNEQFF,TGTGCCACCAGTGACCAGGGGGGCTACAATGAGCAGTTCTTC
TRBJ2-1,.,.,TRBV15,CATSTFLADNEQFF,TGTGCCACCAGCACCTTTTTAGCGGACAATGAGCAGTTCTTC
TRBJ2-1,TRBD2,.,TRBV7-6,CASSLARGENNEQFF,TGTGCTAGCAGCTTAGCCCGGGGGGAAAACAATGAGCAGTTCTTC
TRBJ1-4,.,.,TRBV7-9,CASSFGSFNEKLFF,TGTGCCAGCAGCTTCGGCAGCTTTAATGAAAAACTGTTTTTT
TRBJ2-3,.,few,TRBV9,CASSVANPTDTQYF,TGTGCCAGCAGCGTAGCTAACCCCACAGATACGCAGTATTTT
TRBJ1-2,TRBD1,.,TRBV27,CASSPGTEIIFYGYTF,TGTGCCAGCAGCCCCGGGACAGAAATAATTTTCTATGGCTACACCTTC
TRBJ1-5,.,.,TRBV20-1,CSGEKYSNQPQHF,TGCAGTGGCGAGAAGTATAGCAATCAGCCCCAGCATTTT
TRBJ2-2,TRBD2,many,TRBV12-3/TRBV12-4,CASSFTLAGGNTGELFF,TGTGCCAGCAGTTTTACCCTAGCGGGGGGGAACACCGGGGAGCTGTTTTTT
TRBJ1-2,.,few,TRBV5-6,CASSLYRTQGPPRGYTF,TGTGCCAGCAGCCTCTACCGAACCCAGGGGCCACCTCGAGGCTACACCTTC
TRBJ1-1,.,.,TRBV5-6,CASSQPGWLTEAFF,TGTGCCAGCAGTCAACCCGGGTGGTTGACTGAAGCTTTCTTT
TRBJ2-1,TRBD2,many,TRBV20-1,CSARRRLAGGGEQFF,TGCAGTGCTAGACGACGACTAGCGGGGGGTGGTGAGCAGTTCTTC
TRBJ2-1,TRBD2,many,TRBV4-3,CASSQGRESSYNEQFF,TGCGCCAGCAGCCAGGGGAGGGAGAGCTCCTACAATGAGCAGTTCTTC
TRBJ2-1,.,many,TRBV7-6,CASSLAEGTPYNEQFF,TGTGCCAGCAGCTTAGCTGAGGGAACCCCCTACAATGAGCAGTTCTTC
TRBJ1-5,TRBD1,few,TRBV4-2,CASSLTGESQPQHF,TGTGCCAGCAGCCTCACAGGGGAGAGTCAGCCCCAGCATTTT
TRBJ1-1,.,.,TRBV6-2/TRBV6-3,CASSGVVGLRIMNTEAFF,TGTGCCAGCAGTGGTGTCGTAGGGCTTAGGATTATGAACACTGAAGCTTTCTTT
TRBJ1-2,.,.,TRBV7-9,CASSLGGTTYGYTF,TGTGCCAGCAGCTTAGGGGGCACGACCTATGGCTACACCTTC
TRBJ2-7,TRBD2,few,TRBV12-3/TRBV12-4,CASSLVGLPYEQYF,TGTGCCAGCAGTTTAGTGGGACTACCCTACGAGCAGTACTTC
TRBJ2-1,.,.,TRBV6-5,CASRTGGGEYNEQFF,TGTGCCAGCAGGACCGGGGGCGGGGAGTACAATGAGCAGTTCTTC
TRBJ2-7,.,.,TRBV4-1,CASSQGGTYTYEQYF,TGTGCCAGCAGCCAAGGCGGGACATATACCTACGAGCAGTACTTC
TRBJ2-7,TRBD1,.,TRBV7-4,CASSSTRQGSGEQYF,TGTGCCAGCAGCTCTACACGACAGGGGTCGGGGGAGCAGTACTTC
TRBJ2-2,.,.,TRBV29-1,CSVEDWNRNTGELFF,TGCAGCGTTGAAGACTGGAACAGGAACACCGGGGAGCTGTTTTTT
TRBJ2-1,.,.,TRBV6-5,CASSELSRNNEQFF,TGTGCCAGCAGCGAACTAAGTCGCAACAATGAGCAGTTCTTC
TRBJ2-1,.,few,TRBV6-8,CASSYSGDHQQFF,TGTGCCAGCAGTTACTCGGGGGACCACCAACAGTTCTTC
TRBJ2-1,TRBD2,.,TRBV6-2/TRBV6-3,CASQIPSGGPNEQFF,TGTGCCAGCCAAATTCCTAGCGGGGGGCCAAATGAGCAGTTCTTC
TRBJ2-1,.,.,TRBV19,CASSPAHRVSYNEQFF,TGTGCCAGTAGTCCCGCGCACAGGGTTTCCTACAATGAGCAGTTCTTC
TRBJ1-1,.,.,TRBV20-1,CSATMNTEAFF,TGCAGTGCAACAATGAACACTGAAGCTTTCTTT
TRBJ1-2,.,.,TRBV6-1,CASRSRGNGYTF,TGTGCCAGCAGGAGCAGGGGTAATGGCTACACCTTC
TRBJ2-6,TRBD1,.,TRBV12-3/TRBV12-4,CASSRRDRVTSGANVLTF,TGTGCCAGCAGTCGCCGGGACAGGGTTACATCTGGGGCCAACGTCCTGACTTTC
TRBJ2-5,TRBD1,many,TRBV12-3/TRBV12-4,CASSLRRGPGQETQYF,TGTGCCAGCAGTTTACGCAGGGGGCCGGGGCAAGAGACCCAGTACTTC
TRBJ1-5,.,.,TRBV27,CASTGTRQPQHF,TGTGCCAGCACGGGGACCCGTCAGCCCCAGCATTTT
TRBJ1-1,.,many,TRBV7-2,CASSLAFWEAVPEAFF,TGTGCCAGCAGCTTAGCGTTTTGGGAGGCAGTACCTGAAGCTTTCTTT
TRBJ1-5,.,many,TRBV28,CASSFREGRAQHF,TGTGCCAGCAGTTTTAGAGAGGGAAGGGCCCAGCATTTT
TRBJ2-1,TRBD2,.,TRBV27,CASSLGGDGPNEQFF,TGTGCCAGCAGTTTAGGGGGGGACGGGCCCAATGAGCAGTTCTTC
TRBJ2-3,.,few,TRBV7-9,CASSLSGGAGYF,TGTGCCAGCAGCTTAAGCGGCGGGGCAGGGTATTTT
TRBJ2-1,.,many,TRBV28,CASRPGRGVYNEQFF,TGTGCCAGCAGACCGGGGAGGGGGGTCTACAATGAGCAGTTCTTC
TRBJ2-7,.,many,TRBV7-2,CASSLEATGGSYEQYF,TGTGCCAGCAGCTTAGAAGCCACAGGAGGCTCCTACGAGCAGTACTTC
TRBJ2-3,TRBD2,.,TRBV27,CASSLILAATDTQYF,TGTGCCAGCAGTTTAATCCTAGCGGCCACAGATACGCAGTATTTT
TRBJ2-7,.,many,TRBV7-2,CASSLNRNYEQYF,TGTGCCAGCAGCTTAAACAGAAACTACGAGCAGTACTTC
TRBJ2-5,TRBD1,many,TRBV7-6,CASSFRQGVQETQYF,TGTGCCAGCAGCTTTCGACAGGGGGTCCAAGAGACCCAGTACTTC
TRBJ2-2,TRBD1,many,TRBV2,CASSLGTGGKTGELFF,TGTGCCAGCAGCTTAGGGACAGGGGGGAAGACCGGGGAGCTGTTTTTT
TRBJ2-1,TRBD2,.,TRBV2,CASRGTSGDNEQFF,TGTGCCAGCAGGGGGACTAGCGGGGACAATGAGCAGTTCTTC
TRBJ2-1,.,few,TRBV7-6,CASSLDTAEAQFF,TGTGCCAGCAGCTTAGATACGGCAGAGGCGCAGTTCTTC
TRBJ1-2,.,.,TRBV5-5,CASSPGRGPNYGYTF,TGTGCCAGCAGCCCCGGAAGGGGCCCTAACTATGGCTACACCTTC
TRBJ1-5,.,.,TRBV7-6,CASSLAAGFQPQHF,TGTGCCAGCAGCTTAGCTGCAGGGTTTCAGCCCCAGCATTTT
TRBJ2-1,.,few,TRBV12-3/TRBV12-4,CASSLETLVNSYNEQFF,TGTGCCAGCAGTTTGGAAACTCTGGTAAACTCCTACAATGAGCAGTTCTTC
TRBJ2-2,.,.,TRBV19,CASSITHYVGELFF,TGTGCCAGTAGTATAACCCATTATGTCGGGGAGCTGTTTTTT
TRBJ2-7,TRBD1,.,TRBV20-1,CSAPTGNEQYF,TGCAGTGCCCCGACAGGGAACGAGCAGTACTTC
TRBJ1-1,.,few,TRBV12-3/TRBV12-4,CASSDILTAGNTEAFF,TGTGCCAGCAGCGATATCTTGACAGCGGGGAACACTGAAGCTTTCTTT
TRBJ2-7,TRBD2,few,TRBV7-9,CASSTSTSGVNSYEQYF,TGTGCCAGCAGCACCTCGACTAGCGGGGTGAACTCCTACGAGCAGTACTTC
TRBJ2-7,.,few,TRBV2,CASSEYTTYEQYF,TGTGCCAGCAGTGAGTATACAACCTACGAGCAGTACTTC
TRBJ1-4,.,.,TRBV11-2,CASSTTWGRVEKLFF,TGTGCCAGCAGCACCACCTGGGGGCGCGTTGAAAAACTGTTTTTT
TRBJ2-2,TRBD1,.,TRBV5-4,CASSFGTGGPGELFF,TGTGCCAGCAGCTTCGGGACAGGGGGCCCCGGGGAGCTGTTTTTT
TRBJ2-3,TRBD2,.,TRBV12-3/TRBV12-4,CASSFLPSGGEVDTQYF,TGTGCCAGCAGTTTCCTGCCTAGCGGGGGGGAGGTGGATACGCAGTATTTT
TRBJ2-2,TRBD2,few,TRBV4-2,CASTPGVAGVIGELFF,TGTGCCAGCACCCCAGGCGTAGCGGGGGTCATCGGGGAGCTGTTTTTT